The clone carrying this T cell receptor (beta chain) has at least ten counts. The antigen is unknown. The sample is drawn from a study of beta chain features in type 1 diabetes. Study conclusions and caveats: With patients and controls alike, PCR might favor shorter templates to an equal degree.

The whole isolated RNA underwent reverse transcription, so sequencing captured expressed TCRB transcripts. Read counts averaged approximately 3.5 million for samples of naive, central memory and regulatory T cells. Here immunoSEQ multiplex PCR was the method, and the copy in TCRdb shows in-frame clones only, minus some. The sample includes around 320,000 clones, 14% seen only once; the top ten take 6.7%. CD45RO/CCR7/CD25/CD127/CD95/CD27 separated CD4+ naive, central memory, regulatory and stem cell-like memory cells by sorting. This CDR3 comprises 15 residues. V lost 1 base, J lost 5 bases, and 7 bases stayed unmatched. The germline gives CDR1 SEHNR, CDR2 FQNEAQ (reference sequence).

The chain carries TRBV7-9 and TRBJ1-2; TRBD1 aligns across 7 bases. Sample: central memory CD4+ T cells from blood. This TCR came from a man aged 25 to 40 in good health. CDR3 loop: CASSLVPGQNYGYTF. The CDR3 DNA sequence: TGTGCCAGCAGCTTAGTGCCGGGACAGAATTATGGCTACACCTTC.